This T cell receptor beta chain was identified during a study of cytomegalovirus exposure and HLA in healthy donors. Findings of the study overall: The availability of immune exposure information extended only to CMV serostatus. Some TCR beta chains (roughly 160 of them) were listed as cytomegalovirus-associated.

This clone occurred a few times. No antigen is known for it. The germline gene is not matched at one end of the junction; a read error may be the cause. The CDR3 is made up of 13 amino acids. Germline lookup yields CDR1 SSHAT and CDR2 FNYEAQ (reference sequence). Both 60 Vbeta primers and 13 Jbeta primers went into the PCR. The table came from immunoSEQ multiplex PCR; TCRdb's copy has only in-frame clones and leaves some out. The data contain some 57,000 clones, roughly 70% of them singletons. V is TRBV7-7 and J is TRBJ1-4; TRBD1 is a possible D gene (5 bases). Sequencing used PBMCs. This TCR was recovered from a woman aged 55-70 years in good health and CMV-seropositive. The CDR3, as DNA: TGTGCTAGCAGCTCTACCACGGGGGAAGAACTGTTTTTT. Translation: CASSSTTGEELFF.